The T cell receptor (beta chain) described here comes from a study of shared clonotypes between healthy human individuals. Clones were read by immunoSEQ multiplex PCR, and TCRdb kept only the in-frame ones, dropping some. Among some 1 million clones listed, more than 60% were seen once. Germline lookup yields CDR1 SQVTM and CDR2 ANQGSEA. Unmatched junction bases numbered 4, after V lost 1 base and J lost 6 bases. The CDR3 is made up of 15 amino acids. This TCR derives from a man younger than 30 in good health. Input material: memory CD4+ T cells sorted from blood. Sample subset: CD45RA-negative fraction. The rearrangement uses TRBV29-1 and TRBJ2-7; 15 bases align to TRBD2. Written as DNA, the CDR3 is TGCAGCGTTGAAGGGACTAGCGGGGGGGCCCGCGAGCAGTACTTC. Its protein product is CSVEGTSGGAREQYF.